This record covers a single T cell receptor beta chain. Its specificity is unknown. Losses at the gene ends were 2 bases for V and 8 bases for J; bases not matched to a gene: 3. This CDR3 region has 14 residues. Germline V gene lookup returns CDR1 WNHNN and CDR2 SYGVQD (reference sequence). The assay was immunoSEQ multiplex PCR, and TCRdb's table has in-frame clones only and misses some. The table has hundreds of thousands of clones, around 87% seen once. The data are from a study of cytomegalovirus exposure and HLA in healthy donors. Study-wide results and caveats: Three of the chains that were CMV-associated were confirmed in vitro to be specific for CMV antigens.

This TCR was sampled from a woman between 18 and 30 years old in good health and CMV-seropositive. Sequenced material: PBMCs. The V and J genes are TRBV10-1 and TRBJ2-3, with 11 bases fitting TRBD2. The CDR3 nucleotides read TGCGCCAGCAGTGAGACTAGCGGGAGCGGTACGCAGTATTTT. It yields the protein CASSETSGSGTQYF.